The 23 T cell receptor beta chains below all came from one sample that was sequenced in a study of CD8+ T cells in alopecia areata. The treatment was: oral pan-JAK inhibitor, 5-10 mg twice daily. RNA, once extracted, was reverse transcribed into cDNA for use as the sequencing template. The repertoire was sequenced with immunoSEQ multiplex PCR; TCRdb's copy has only in-frame clones and lacks some. This sample has 200,000 or so clones; 58% occur once, and the top ten carry about 5.5%. The starting material was CD4+ T cells sorted from blood, obtained at week 24, from a patient treated with tofacitinib. The origin of the receptors is a human donor with alopecia areata.

This chain connects TRBV10-3 to TRBJ1-2, with 7 positions matching TRBD1. The germline V gene has CDR1 ENHRY and CDR2 SYGVKD. J gave up 7 bases and V 10 bases, and 9 bases lay outside the gene matches. The CDR3 loop spans 12 amino acids. The CDR3 coding sequence is TGTGCCAGTTACAGGGGAGGAGGTGGCTACACCTTC. Protein product: CASYRGGGGYTF.

This chain joins TRBV9 and TRBJ2-7, with no clear D. The CDR3 runs 13 residues. V gave up 0 bases and J gave up 6 bases, with 10 bases separating them. Germline V CDR1 and CDR2: SGDLS, YYNGEE. CDR3 bases: TGTGCCAGCAGCGTAGCTTCTTTTTCCGAGCAGTACTTC. The encoded protein is CASSVASFSEQYF.

V and J are TRBV29-1 and TRBJ1-1; unclear D gene. CDR1 and CDR2 (germline): SQVTM, ANQGSEA. V was shortened by 4 bases and J by 8 bases, with 14 bases between the two germline ends. This CDR3 region has 12 residues. CDR3 DNA: TGCAGCGTTGGAGTCCTCCGCAGGGAAGCTTTCTTT. Its translation: CSVGVLRREAFF.

The chain combines TRBV2 with TRBJ1-2; 9 bases match TRBD1. With V trimmed by 7 bases and J by 4 bases, 1 base remained unmatched. This CDR3 region has 12 residues. Germline V gene lookup returns CDR1 SNHLY and CDR2 FYNNEI. The CDR3 is CASKGQGYGYTF. The CDR3 DNA is TGTGCCAGCAAGGGACAGGGCTATGGCTACACCTTC.

This chain's CDR3 is CASSLRYLNTGELFF. CDR3 nucleotides: TGCGCCAGCAGCTTGCGCTACTTAAACACCGGGGAGCTGTTTTTT. The rearrangement uses TRBV5-1 and TRBJ2-2; D is undetermined. The CDR3 runs to 15 residues. The ends were cut back, 1 base at V and 2 bases at J, with 9 bases in the middle. The germline V gene encodes CDR1 SGHRS and CDR2 YFSETQ. Complete variable domain (other parts from reference TRBV5-1 and TRBJ2-2): KAGVTQTPRYLIKTRGQQVTLSCSPISGHRSVSWYQQTPGQGLQFLFEYFSETQRNKGNFPGRFSGRQFSNSRSEMNVSTLELGDSALYLCASSLRYLNTGELFFGEGSRLTVL.

The chain combines TRBV5-1 with TRBJ1-1, with unresolved D. This CDR3 comprises 15 residues. Trimming removed 0 bases from V and 0 bases from J, with 9 bases in between. Per the germline V gene, CDR1 is SGHRS and CDR2 is YFSETQ. CDR3 amino acids: CASSLAVGLNTEAFF. The CDR3 bases are TGCGCCAGCAGCTTGGCCGTGGGTCTGAACACTGAAGCTTTCTTT.

This sequence joins TRBV7-2 and TRBJ2-1; TRBD2 agrees at 8 bases. CDR3 length: 14 residues. Unmatched junction bases numbered 7, after V lost 3 bases and J lost 9 bases. In germline, CDR1 is SGHTA, CDR2 FQGNSA. The CDR3 reads CASSFRGLAVEQFF. The CDR3 DNA is TGTGCCAGCAGCTTTCGCGGACTAGCTGTTGAGCAGTTCTTC.

This clone was recorded only once. V and J are TRBV6-5 and TRBJ1-2; 12 bases are shared with TRBD1. The germline V gene encodes CDR1 MNHEY and CDR2 SVGAGI. Losses at the gene ends were 7 bases for V and 8 bases for J; bases not matched to a gene: 8. CDR3 length: 14 amino acids. The CDR3 bases are TGTGCCAGCACTTCGGGACAGGGGGCGAGAGGCTACACCTTC. Protein product: CASTSGQGARGYTF.

For the CDR3, the DNA is TGTGCCAGCCACAGGGGCAGGGACACTGAAGCTTTCTTT. Translating it yields CASHRGRDTEAFF. This chain uses TRBV18 with TRBJ1-1; 7 bases line up with TRBD1. CDR3 length equals 13 residues. The V gene end was trimmed by 8 bases and the J gene end by 3 bases; junction bases not matched to a gene: 6. CDR1 and CDR2 from the germline V gene are KGHSH and LQKENI.

This clone showed up just a few times. This chain links TRBV7-9 with TRBJ2-5; the D call may be TRBD1 or TRBD2 (5 bases each). This CDR3 contains 12 residues. Germline CDR1 is SEHNR and CDR2 is FQNEAQ (reference sequence). The V end was cut by 4 bases, the J end by 5 bases, with 8 bases between. The CDR3 sequence is CASSWGKETQYF. CDR3 bases: TGTGCCAGCAGCTGGGGGAAGGAGACCCAGTACTTC.

The chain recombines TRBV29-1 with TRBJ2-1; 9 nucleotides match TRBD2. Losses at the gene ends were 3 bases for V and 6 bases for J; bases not matched to a gene: 6. CDR1 is SQVTM, CDR2 ANQGSEA, per germline. CDR3 length: 14 amino acids. The DNA for the CDR3 is TGCAGCGTTGATAACCTAGCGGGGCCCAATGAGCAGTTCTTC. It codes for CSVDNLAGPNEQFF.

This chain links TRBV14 with TRBJ1-2; TRBD1 matches at 10 bases. Germline trimming cut 4 bases from V and 6 bases from J; bases unmatched to any gene: 5. Germline CDR1 SGHDN, CDR2 FVKESK. There are 14 residues in the CDR3. The CDR3 region is CASSRQTGGDGYTF. The DNA of the CDR3 is TGTGCCAGCAGCCGTCAGACAGGGGGCGATGGCTACACCTTC.

In its sample, this clone was seen a few times. The gene calls are TRBV7-2 and TRBJ2-5, with 7 positions matching TRBD1. The CDR3 runs to 15 residues. V dropped 5 bases and J dropped 3; count of bases not matched to a gene: 9. Germline CDR1 SGHTA, CDR2 FQGNSA. The CDR3 reads CASSRSRGREETQYF. DNA for the CDR3: TGTGCCAGCAGCCGCTCGAGGGGGCGTGAAGAGACCCAGTACTTC. The entire variable domain, with the rest obtained from reference TRBV7-2 and TRBJ2-5, is as follows: GAGVSQSPSNKVTEKGKDVELRCDPISGHTALYWYRQSLGQGLEFLIYFQGNSAPDKSGLPSDRFSAERTGGSVSTLTIQRTQQEDSAVYLCASSRSRGREETQYFGPGTRLLVL.

This chain joins TRBV19 and TRBJ2-5; no reliable D call. CDR1 and CDR2 from the germline V gene are LNHDA and SQIVND (reference sequence). The germline V and J ends were trimmed by 5 bases and 5 bases, with 12 bases remaining between them. The CDR3 covers 13 residues. CDR3 loop: CASSASRWETQYF. As DNA, the CDR3 is TGTGCCAGTAGTGCCTCGCGCTGGGAGACCCAGTACTTC.

This clone has at least ten counts. The chain has TRBV7-2 and TRBJ2-7; D possibly corresponds to TRBD1 (7 bases). There are 15 residues in the CDR3. Looked up from germline, CDR1 is SGHTA and CDR2 is FQGNSA. Trimming shortened V by 2 bases and J by 1 base, and 12 bases separated the two germline ends. Here the CDR3 reads CASSLNGGQSYEQYF. The CDR3 DNA reads as TGTGCCAGCAGCTTAAACGGGGGACAGTCCTACGAGCAGTACTTC.

The chain's CDR3 is CASSRQGRGDTEAFF. The CDR3 bases are TGTGCCAGCAGCCGACAGGGAAGGGGGGACACTGAAGCTTTCTTT. The V and J genes are TRBV7-9 and TRBJ1-1; TRBD1 matches at 7 bases. This CDR3 has 15 amino acids. Germline CDR1 is SEHNR and CDR2 is FQNEAQ (reference sequence). J gave up 3 bases and V 5 bases, and 9 bases lay outside the gene matches.

V usage is TRBV4-1 and J usage is TRBJ1-4; D perhaps matches TRBD1 (5 bases). The V gene's germline CDR1 is MGHRA and CDR2 YSYEKL. CDR3 length: 14 amino acids. V dropped 0 bases and J dropped 8 bases, with 10 bases sitting between them. The CDR3: CASSQDRGFEKLFF. The DNA for the CDR3 is TGCGCCAGCAGCCAAGACCGGGGGTTCGAAAAACTGTTTTTT.

This clone has a handful of counts. This rearrangement joins TRBV5-6 to TRBJ1-1; possibly TRBD1 for D (6 bases). The V end was cut by 4 bases, the J end by 4 bases, with 11 bases between. Per the germline V gene, CDR1 is SGHDT and CDR2 is YYEEEE. This CDR3 has 13 amino acids. CDR3 in DNA: TGTGCCAGCAGCCTAAGGGGGAGCACTGAAGCTTTCTTT. Amino acids: CASSLRGSTEAFF.

The chain links TRBV7-8 to TRBJ1-3; no reliable D call. Germline V lookup: CDR1 SGHVS, CDR2 FQNEAQ. The CDR3 covers 13 residues. Between the trimmed V and J ends, which lost 3 bases and 4 bases, there was a span of 7 bases. The CDR3 spells CASSFSEGNTIYF. CDR3 in DNA: TGTGCCAGCAGCTTCAGTGAGGGAAACACCATATATTTT.

V usage is TRBV4-1 and J usage is TRBJ2-5; 9 nucleotides align to TRBD2. Germline V lookup: CDR1 MGHRA, CDR2 YSYEKL. The CDR3 extends over 18 amino acids. Trimming took 1 base from V and 1 from J; bases not matched to a gene: 10. The CDR3 here is CASSQGFRSGGRQETQYF. The CDR3 nucleotides are TGCGCCAGCAGCCAAGGGTTCCGTAGCGGGGGCCGCCAAGAGACCCAGTACTTC.

The rearrangement links TRBV7-2 to TRBJ2-2, with D perhaps matching TRBD2 (5 bases). Deletions cut 6 bases from V and 3 bases from J, with 14 bases between. The germline V gene has CDR1 SGHTA and CDR2 FQGNSA. This CDR3 spans 15 amino acids. The CDR3 DNA is TGTGCCAGCAGGCAATACGGGGTGGACACCGGGGAGCTGTTTTTT. Protein: CASRQYGVDTGELFF.

This clone appeared a single time. The chain employs TRBV5-1 and TRBJ2-7; 8 positions match TRBD2. Germline V gene sequence: CDR1 SGHRS, CDR2 YFSETQ. The CDR3 spans 16 residues. V lost 3 bases, J lost 3 bases, and 11 bases stayed unmatched. In nucleotides, the CDR3 is TGCGCCAGCAGCTCTCTCGCCTCGACTAGCGTCTACGAGCAGTACTTC. Amino acid sequence: CASSSLASTSVYEQYF. The variable domain in full, with the rest retrieved from reference TRBV5-1 and TRBJ2-7, is KAGVTQTPRYLIKTRGQQVTLSCSPISGHRSVSWYQQTPGQGLQFLFEYFSETQRNKGNFPGRFSGRQFSNSRSEMNVSTLELGDSALYLCASSSLASTSVYEQYFGPGTRLTVT.

This clone was detected once. This chain links TRBV7-2 with TRBJ2-1; 9 bases are shared with TRBD1. The germline V gene encodes CDR1 SGHTA and CDR2 FQGNSA. Trimming at V came to 5 bases and at J to 6 bases, leaving 8 bases not matched to a gene. This CDR3 spans 15 amino acids. Written as DNA, the CDR3 is TGTGCCAGCAGCCAAACGGGACAGGGCTTCAATGAGCAGTTCTTC. Residues: CASSQTGQGFNEQFF.